The present entry profiles one TCR beta chain with its context. This clonotype has ten or more counts. Its antigen is still unknown. Base qualities are not at hand, and no much larger clone is one base apart. Donors were 30 to 45 systemically healthy Caucasian individuals from Russia aged 6 to 90 years. Roughly 9.5 milliliters of peripheral blood were drawn from each donor into EDTA-treated Vacutainer tubes. Ficoll-Paque density-gradient centrifugation was used to isolate PBMCs, with at least 6 million obtained per sample. Trizol reagent was used to extract total RNA from PBMCs, with at least 5 micrograms per sample. The percentages of naive CD45RAhigh/CD27high T cells were determined by flow cytometry on a PBMC aliquot from every donor. This sample was taken from a study of blood T cells in healthy people across ages (dated by TCRdb to between 2015 and 2016). For the wider study: In model experiments, template switching captured about one uniquely barcoded TCR beta cDNA molecule for every two T cells. For two donors (one aged 18 to 30 and one aged 80 or older), the study analyzed two additional independent replicas of 1 million unique cDNA reads from the same blood draw. To avoid experimental bias, donors of different ages were spread randomly across the sequencing lanes. The donors were split into four age groups: young (average about 16 years), middle-aged (roughly 42), aged (over 55) and long-lived (roughly 88). To track age-related changes in TCR beta repertoire diversity, the study relied on deep sequencing normalized with unique cDNA molecular identifiers.

The protocol used for the library was 5' RACE. The run used an Illumina HiSeq 2500. The second PCR ran for about 6 to 12 cycles and used a J-beta primer mix along with a sample-barcoded 5' primer. Each TCR beta cDNA molecule received a unique molecular identifier from a template-switch 5' adaptor carrying 12 random nucleotides. Each sample yielded at least 2.5 million CDR3-containing paired-end reads. First-strand cDNA was synthesized from all RNA with the Mint cDNA synthesis kit, primed by a TRBC-specific oligonucleotide. Following uracil-DNA glycosylase treatment, a first 18-cycle PCR with universal primers M1SS and BC2_uni_R was performed on all cDNA. The study's own analysis went as follows. For normalization, 1 million high-quality reads, each with a distinct molecular identifier, were randomly selected from each sample. Reads sharing molecular identifiers were discarded rather than binned into consensus sequences. MiTCR, with a Q25 quality threshold and the strictest error-elimination algorithm, was used for CDR3 identification, clonotype clustering and error correction. Lower-bound total TCR beta diversity was estimated with a nonparametric unseen species model using Euler transformation. TCRdb passed the public sequencing reads through fastp at Q25 and MiXCR, retaining productive beta sequences. Each CDR3 protein gets just one entry, which takes the most common genes and DNA from the rows behind it. TCRdb, not the authors, supplied the V and J calls. Here the sample has over 600,000 distinct CDR3 sequences; 46% occur a single time. 15% to 20% of the sample rests with the top ten.

What the authors observed across the whole study: A strong correlation was found between observed TCR beta diversity and the percentage of naive T cells measured by flow cytometry. Estimates of total diversity from one million sequenced T cells were regarded as lower bounds and underestimates. The long-lived group showed more naive CD4+ T cells, fewer expanded clones and increased TCR diversity than the aged group, suggesting age selection. The CMV infection status of donors was not known, potentially confounding age-related changes in expanded clonotypes. As age increased, observed TCR beta diversity per million T cells dropped in a roughly linear way, and a significant reduction was already evident by age around 41. Bulk unsorted PBMC profiling prevented conclusive comparison of naive and antigen-experienced compartments.

From V the trimming removes 2 bases and from J it removes 3 bases, while the gene matches leave 4 bases of the junction unaccounted for. CDR1 and CDR2 are drawn from the germline V gene: SGHVS, FQNEAQ. Spanning cysteine to phenylalanine, the CDR3 consists of 16 amino acids. The sequence is cut down to CDR3 DNA, 48 bases in frame from base 1. The receptor was isolated from a man older than 75 in good health. The chain is assembled from TRBV7-8 and TRBJ2-3; 11 bases in between match TRBD2. Sequences were obtained from blood. The CDR3 reads CASSLITSGSTDTQYF. Read as DNA, the sequence is TGTGCCAGCAGCTTAATAACTAGCGGGAGTACAGATACGCAGTATTTT.